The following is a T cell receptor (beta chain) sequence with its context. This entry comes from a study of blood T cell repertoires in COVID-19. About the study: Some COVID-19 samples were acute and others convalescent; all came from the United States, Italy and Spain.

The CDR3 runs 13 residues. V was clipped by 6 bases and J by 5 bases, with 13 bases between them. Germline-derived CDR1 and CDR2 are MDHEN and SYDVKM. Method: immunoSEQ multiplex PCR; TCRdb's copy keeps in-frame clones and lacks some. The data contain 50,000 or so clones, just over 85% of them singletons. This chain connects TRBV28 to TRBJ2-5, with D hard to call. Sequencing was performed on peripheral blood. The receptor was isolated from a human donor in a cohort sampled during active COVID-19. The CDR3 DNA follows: TGTGCCAGCAGCACCCCGGCCAGGGAGACCCAGTACTTC. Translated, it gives CASSTPARETQYF.